This TCR beta chain was captured in a study of CD4 and CD8 cells across lung adenocarcinoma regions. Each CDR3 protein gets one entry after TCRdb re-called the PCR reads with MiXCR. The table has around 3,600 distinct CDR3 sequences, 60% to 80% seen once. Localized lung adenocarcinoma, a non-small cell lung cancer, affected the donors. The CDR3 consists of 13 residues. The V gene's germline CDR1 is MNHNS and CDR2 SASEGT. The ends were cut back, 5 bases at V and 8 bases at J, with 13 bases in the middle. This clonotype is large (0.1 to 1%) by share. The source of this sequence is a male donor with lung adenocarcinoma. The CD4 and CD8 labels of this study may be unreliable. Sequencing used CD4+ T cells from the margin of a lung tumor. The chain couples TRBV6-1 to TRBJ2-1; D is ambiguous. In DNA form, the CDR3 reads TGTGCCAGCAGTAAACAGTGGAGCGATGAGCAGTTCTTC. Amino acid sequence: CASSKQWSDEQFF.